A single T cell receptor (beta chain) is shown here with its context. Antigen unknown. From germline, CDR1 is MNHNY and CDR2 SVGAGI (reference sequence). The V end lost 6 bases, the J end lost 5 bases, and 19 bases lay between the germline ends. This CDR3 has 15 residues. TCRdb analysed the reads with MiXCR anew, one entry per CDR3 protein. The sample shows over 100,000 distinct CDR3 sequences, 25% to 30% of them seen only once. The sample comes from a study of T cell repertoires in cytomegalovirus infection. For the study at large: Matching HLA type, along with CMV infection, was indicated by public TCR beta signatures. Notes on the study in general: CMV carriers having the relevant HLA were flagged by cumulative public TCR beta family frequency.

The sequencing used CD8+ T cells from cultured PBMCs, collected from culture after CMV antigen stimulation. The chain joins TRBV6-6 to TRBJ1-1; D might be TRBD1 (5 bases). The clonotype was recovered from a human donor in good health (CMV status not recorded). Some clones in this sample may be carry-over from other donors' samples. For the CDR3, the DNA is TGTGCCAGCAGGGAGGGGTCTCCCAGGAGGACTGAAGCTTTCTTT. Translating gives CASREGSPRRTEAFF.